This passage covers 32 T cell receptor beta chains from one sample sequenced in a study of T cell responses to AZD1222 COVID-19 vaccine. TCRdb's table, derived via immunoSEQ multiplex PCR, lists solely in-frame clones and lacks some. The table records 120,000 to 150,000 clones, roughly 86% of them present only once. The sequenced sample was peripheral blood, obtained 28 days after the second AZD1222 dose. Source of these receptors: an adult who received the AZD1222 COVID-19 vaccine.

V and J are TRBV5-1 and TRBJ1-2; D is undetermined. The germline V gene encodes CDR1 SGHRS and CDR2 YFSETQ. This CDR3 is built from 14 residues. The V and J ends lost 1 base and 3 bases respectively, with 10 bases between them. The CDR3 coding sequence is TGCGCCAGCAGCTTGTGGCAGGCCGACTATGGCTACACCTTC. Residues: CASSLWQADYGYTF.

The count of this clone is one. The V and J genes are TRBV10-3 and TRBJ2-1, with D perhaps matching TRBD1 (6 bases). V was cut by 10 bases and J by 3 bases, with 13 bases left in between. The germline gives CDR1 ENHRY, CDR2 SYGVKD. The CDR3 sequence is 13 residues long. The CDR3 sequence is CATEDSHYNEQFF. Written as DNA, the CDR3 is TGTGCCACCGAGGACAGCCACTACAATGAGCAGTTCTTC.

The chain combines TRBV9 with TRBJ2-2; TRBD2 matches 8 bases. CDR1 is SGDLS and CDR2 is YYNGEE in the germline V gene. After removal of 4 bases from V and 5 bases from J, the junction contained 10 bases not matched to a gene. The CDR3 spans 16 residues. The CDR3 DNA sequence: TGTGCCAGCAGCCCTCAAGGACTAGCCCTTACCGGGGAGCTGTTTTTT. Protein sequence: CASSPQGLALTGELFF.

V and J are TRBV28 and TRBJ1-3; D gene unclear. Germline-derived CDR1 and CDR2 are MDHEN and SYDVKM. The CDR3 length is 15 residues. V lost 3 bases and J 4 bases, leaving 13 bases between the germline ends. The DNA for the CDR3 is TGTGCCAGCAGTTTTTCCGGGTATTCAGGAAACACCATATATTTT. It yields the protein CASSFSGYSGNTIYF.

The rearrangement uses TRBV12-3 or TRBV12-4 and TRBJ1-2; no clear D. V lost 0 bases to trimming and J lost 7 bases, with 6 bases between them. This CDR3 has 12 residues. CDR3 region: CASSLAGIGYTF. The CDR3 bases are TGTGCCAGCAGTTTAGCTGGGATTGGCTACACCTTC.

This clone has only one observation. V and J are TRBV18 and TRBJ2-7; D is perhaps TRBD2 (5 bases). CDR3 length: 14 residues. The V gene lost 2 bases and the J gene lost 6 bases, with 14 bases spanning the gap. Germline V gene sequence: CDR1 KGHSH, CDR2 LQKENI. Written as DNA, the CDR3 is TGTGCCAGCTCACCAATATCCGGGGAGAGCGAGCAGTACTTC. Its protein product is CASSPISGESEQYF.

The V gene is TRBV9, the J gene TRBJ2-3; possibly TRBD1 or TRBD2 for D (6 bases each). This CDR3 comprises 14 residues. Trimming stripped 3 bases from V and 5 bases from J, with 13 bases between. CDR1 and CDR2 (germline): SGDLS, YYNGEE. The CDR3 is CASSGGAVIDTQYF. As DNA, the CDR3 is TGTGCCAGCAGCGGGGGGGCCGTGATAGATACGCAGTATTTT.

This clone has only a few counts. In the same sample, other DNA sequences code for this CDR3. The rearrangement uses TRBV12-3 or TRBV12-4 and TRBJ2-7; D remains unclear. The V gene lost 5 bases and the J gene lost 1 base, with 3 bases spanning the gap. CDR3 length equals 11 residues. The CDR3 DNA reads TGTGCCAGCAGTCCTTCCTACGAGCAGTACTTC. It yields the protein CASSPSYEQYF.

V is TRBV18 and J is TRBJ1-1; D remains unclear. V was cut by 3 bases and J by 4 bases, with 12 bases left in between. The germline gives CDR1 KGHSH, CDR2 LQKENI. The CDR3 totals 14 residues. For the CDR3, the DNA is TGTGCCAGCTCACCTGCGTCAGTAGGCACTGAAGCTTTCTTT. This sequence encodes CASSPASVGTEAFF.

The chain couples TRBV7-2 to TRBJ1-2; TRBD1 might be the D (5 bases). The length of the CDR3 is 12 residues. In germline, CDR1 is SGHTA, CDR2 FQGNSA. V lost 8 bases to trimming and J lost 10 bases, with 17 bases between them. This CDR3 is CASGGDWGAYTF. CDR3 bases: TGTGCCAGCGGCGGGGACTGGGGTGCCTACACCTTC.

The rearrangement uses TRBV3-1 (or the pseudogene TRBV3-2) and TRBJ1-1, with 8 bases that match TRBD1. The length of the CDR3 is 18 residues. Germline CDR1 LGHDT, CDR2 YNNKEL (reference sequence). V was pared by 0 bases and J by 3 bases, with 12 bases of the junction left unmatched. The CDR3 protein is CASSQDTVQGALHTEAFF. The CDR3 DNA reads TGTGCCAGCAGCCAAGATACGGTCCAGGGGGCCCTGCACACTGAAGCTTTCTTT.

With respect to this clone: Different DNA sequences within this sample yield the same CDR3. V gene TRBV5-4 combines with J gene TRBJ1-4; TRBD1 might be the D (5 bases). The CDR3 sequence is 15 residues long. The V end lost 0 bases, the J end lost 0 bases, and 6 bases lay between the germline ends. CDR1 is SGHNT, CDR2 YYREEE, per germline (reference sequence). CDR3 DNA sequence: TGTGCCAGCAGCTTGGGGGGGGCAACTAATGAAAAACTGTTTTTT. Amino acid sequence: CASSLGGATNEKLFF.

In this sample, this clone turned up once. CDR3 sequence (DNA): TGCAGCGTTGATTTAGGTCAGGGAGATGAAAAACTGTTTTTT. Its translation: CSVDLGQGDEKLFF. The chain uses TRBV29-1 and TRBJ1-4; a possible D gene is TRBD1 (5 bases). The CDR3 spans 14 residues. The germline gives CDR1 SQVTM, CDR2 ANQGSEA. The V gene lost 3 bases and the J gene lost 6 bases, with 14 bases spanning the gap.

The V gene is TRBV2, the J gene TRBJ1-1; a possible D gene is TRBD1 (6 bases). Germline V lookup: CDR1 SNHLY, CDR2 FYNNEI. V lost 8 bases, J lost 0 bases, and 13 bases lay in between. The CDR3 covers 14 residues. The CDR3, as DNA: TGTGCCAGCCACCCACAGGGAATGAACACTGAAGCTTTCTTT. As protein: CASHPQGMNTEAFF.

The DNA of the CDR3 is TGTGCCAGCAGTTACTCATCGGGACAGGGAGGAGAGACCCAGTACTTC. Translating it yields CASSYSSGQGGETQYF. This chain links TRBV6-5 with TRBJ2-5; 9 bases fit TRBD1. The CDR3 loop spans 16 amino acids. CDR1 is MNHEY, CDR2 SVGAGI, per germline. V gave up 0 bases and J gave up 4 bases; unmatched junction bases: 6.

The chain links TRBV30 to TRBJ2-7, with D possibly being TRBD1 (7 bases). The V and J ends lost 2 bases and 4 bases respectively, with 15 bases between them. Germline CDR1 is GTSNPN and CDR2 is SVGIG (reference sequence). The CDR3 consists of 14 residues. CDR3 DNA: TGTGCCTGGAGTAGGCAGGGGGGTTTGTACGAGCAGTACTTC. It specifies CAWSRQGGLYEQYF.

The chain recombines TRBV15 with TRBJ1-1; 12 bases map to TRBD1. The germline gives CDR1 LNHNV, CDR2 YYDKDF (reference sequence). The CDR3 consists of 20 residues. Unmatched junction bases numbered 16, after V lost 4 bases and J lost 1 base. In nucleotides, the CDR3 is TGTGCCACCAGCAACTTCTGGAGGGGACAGGGGGCATGGAGGAACACTGAAGCTTTCTTT. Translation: CATSNFWRGQGAWRNTEAFF.

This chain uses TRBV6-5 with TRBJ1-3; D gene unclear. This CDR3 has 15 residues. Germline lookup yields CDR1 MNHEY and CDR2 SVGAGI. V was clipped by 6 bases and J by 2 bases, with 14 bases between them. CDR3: CASSLMSLAGNTIYF. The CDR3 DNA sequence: TGTGCCAGCAGCCTGATGAGTTTAGCTGGAAACACCATATATTTT.

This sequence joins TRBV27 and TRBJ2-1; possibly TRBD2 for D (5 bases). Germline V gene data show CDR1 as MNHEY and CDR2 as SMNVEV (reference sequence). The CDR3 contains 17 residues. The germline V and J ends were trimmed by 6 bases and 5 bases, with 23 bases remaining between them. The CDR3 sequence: CASSPRIPLPGDNEQFF. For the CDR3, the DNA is TGTGCCAGCAGCCCCCGGATCCCTCTCCCCGGGGACAATGAGCAGTTCTTC.

This CDR3 is CASRLEVSGEKLFF. CDR3 in DNA: TGTGCCAGCAGGTTAGAGGTTTCGGGTGAAAAACTGTTTTTT. This chain uses TRBV2 with TRBJ1-4; D not certain. The ends were cut back, 6 bases at V and 7 bases at J, with 15 bases in the middle. The germline V gene has CDR1 SNHLY and CDR2 FYNNEI. The CDR3 runs 14 residues. The variable domain in full, completed from reference TRBV2 and TRBJ1-4, reads EPEVTQTPSHQVTQMGQEVILRCVPISNHLYFYWYRQILGQKVEFLVSFYNNEISEKSEIFDDQFSVERPDGSNFTLKIRSTKLEDSAMYFCASRLEVSGEKLFFGSGTQLSVL.

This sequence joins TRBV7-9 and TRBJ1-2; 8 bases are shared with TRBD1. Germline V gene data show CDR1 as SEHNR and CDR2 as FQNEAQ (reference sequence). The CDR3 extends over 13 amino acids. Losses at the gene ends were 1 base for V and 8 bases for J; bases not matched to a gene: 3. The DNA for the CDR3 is TGTGCCAGCAGCTTAGGGACAGGGCTGGGCTACACCTTC. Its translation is CASSLGTGLGYTF.

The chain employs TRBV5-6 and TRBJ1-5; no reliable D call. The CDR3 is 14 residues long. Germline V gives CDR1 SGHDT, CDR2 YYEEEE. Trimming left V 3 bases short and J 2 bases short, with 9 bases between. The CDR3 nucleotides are TGTGCCAGCAGCTCTCTACGGGGCAATCAGCCCCAGCATTTT. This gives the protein CASSSLRGNQPQHF.

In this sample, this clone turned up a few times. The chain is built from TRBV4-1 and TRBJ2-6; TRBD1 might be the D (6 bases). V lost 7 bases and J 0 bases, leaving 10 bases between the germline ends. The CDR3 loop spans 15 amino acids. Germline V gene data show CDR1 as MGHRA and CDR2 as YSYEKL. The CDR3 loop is CASNREISGANVLTF. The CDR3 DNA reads TGCGCCAGCAACAGGGAGATCTCTGGGGCCAACGTCCTGACTTTC.

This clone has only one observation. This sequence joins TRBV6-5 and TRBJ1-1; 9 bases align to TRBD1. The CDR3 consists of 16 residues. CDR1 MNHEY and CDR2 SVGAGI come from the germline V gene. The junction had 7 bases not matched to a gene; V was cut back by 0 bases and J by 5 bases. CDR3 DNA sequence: TGTGCCAGCAGTTACTCCTCCGGGACAGGGCTAACTGAAGCTTTCTTT. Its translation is CASSYSSGTGLTEAFF.

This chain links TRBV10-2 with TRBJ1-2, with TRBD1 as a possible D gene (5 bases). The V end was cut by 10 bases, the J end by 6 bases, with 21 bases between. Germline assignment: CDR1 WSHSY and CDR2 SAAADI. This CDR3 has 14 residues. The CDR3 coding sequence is TGCGCCACCTCCGGGGCGCCCGAAGTACATGGCTACACCTTC. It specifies CATSGAPEVHGYTF.

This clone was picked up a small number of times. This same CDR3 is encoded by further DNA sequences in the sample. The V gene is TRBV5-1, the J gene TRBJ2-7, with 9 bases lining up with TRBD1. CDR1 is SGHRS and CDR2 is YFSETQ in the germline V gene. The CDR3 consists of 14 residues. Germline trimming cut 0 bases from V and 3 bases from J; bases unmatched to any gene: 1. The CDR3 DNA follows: TGCGCCAGCAGCTTGGGACAGGGGGGCTACGAGCAGTACTTC. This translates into CASSLGQGGYEQYF.

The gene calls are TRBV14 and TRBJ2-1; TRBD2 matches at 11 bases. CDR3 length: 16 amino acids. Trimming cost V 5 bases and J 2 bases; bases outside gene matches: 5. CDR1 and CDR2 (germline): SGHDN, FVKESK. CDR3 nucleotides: TGTGCCAGCAGCACCGGGACTAGCGGTCCCTACAATGAGCAGTTCTTC. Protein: CASSTGTSGPYNEQFF.

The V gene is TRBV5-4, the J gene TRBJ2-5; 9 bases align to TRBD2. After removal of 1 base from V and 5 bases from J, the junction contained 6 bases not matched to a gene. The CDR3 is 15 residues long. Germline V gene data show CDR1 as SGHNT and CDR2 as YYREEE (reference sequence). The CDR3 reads CASSLRLAGSETQYF. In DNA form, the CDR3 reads TGTGCCAGCAGCTTGAGGCTAGCGGGGTCGGAGACCCAGTACTTC.

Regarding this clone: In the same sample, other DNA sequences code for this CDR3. This CDR3 is CASSYSGQMNTEAFF. In DNA, the CDR3 is TGTGCCAGCAGTTACTCAGGGCAGATGAACACTGAAGCTTTCTTT. The rearrangement joins TRBV6-5 to TRBJ1-1; D unresolved. There are 15 residues in the CDR3. Germline values: CDR1 MNHEY, CDR2 SVGAGI. Trimming took off 0 bases at V and 0 bases at J, with 8 bases between the two ends.

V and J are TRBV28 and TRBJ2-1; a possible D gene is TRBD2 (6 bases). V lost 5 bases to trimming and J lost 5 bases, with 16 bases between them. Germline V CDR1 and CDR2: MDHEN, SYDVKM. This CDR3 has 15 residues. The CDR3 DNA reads TGTGCCAGCAGTGAGCTAGCGCTGGTCAACAATGAGCAGTTCTTC. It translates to CASSELALVNNEQFF.

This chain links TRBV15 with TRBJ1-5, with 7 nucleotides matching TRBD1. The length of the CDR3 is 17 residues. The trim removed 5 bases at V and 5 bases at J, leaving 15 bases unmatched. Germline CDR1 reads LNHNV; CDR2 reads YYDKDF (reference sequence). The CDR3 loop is CATSHFGAARGDQPQHF. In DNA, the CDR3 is TGTGCCACCAGCCATTTTGGGGCGGCCAGGGGGGATCAGCCCCAGCATTTT.

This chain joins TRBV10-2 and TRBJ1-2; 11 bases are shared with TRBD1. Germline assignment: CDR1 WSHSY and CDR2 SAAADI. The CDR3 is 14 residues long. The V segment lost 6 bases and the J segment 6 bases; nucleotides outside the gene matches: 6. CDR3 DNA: TGCGCCAGCAGCGCGGACAGGGGGCGAGATGGCTACACCTTC. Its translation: CASSADRGRDGYTF.